This T cell receptor beta chain stems from a study of blood T cell repertoires in COVID-19. The data were produced by immunoSEQ multiplex PCR, yet TCRdb's version contains in-frame clones alone and is incomplete. The top ten hold 1.5% to 2.5% of the sample, which has a few hundred thousand clones, 70% to 90% seen once. This CDR3 comprises 15 residues. The V gene end was trimmed by 5 bases and the J gene end by 6 bases; junction bases not matched to a gene: 5. The V gene's germline CDR1 is MDHEN and CDR2 SYDVKM. Ages ranged from about 18 to 90 years, with residence in 24 US areas. The sample was PBMCs or T cells enriched from blood (not recorded which). The chain joins TRBV28 to TRBJ1-6, with 9 bases aligning to TRBD1. The receptor was derived from a man aged 35-49 years in a cohort exposed to, infected with or recovered from COVID-19 (not recorded which). The CDR3 region is CASSVPDRGNSPLHF. The CDR3, as DNA: TGTGCCAGCAGTGTACCGGACAGGGGTAATTCACCCCTCCACTTT.